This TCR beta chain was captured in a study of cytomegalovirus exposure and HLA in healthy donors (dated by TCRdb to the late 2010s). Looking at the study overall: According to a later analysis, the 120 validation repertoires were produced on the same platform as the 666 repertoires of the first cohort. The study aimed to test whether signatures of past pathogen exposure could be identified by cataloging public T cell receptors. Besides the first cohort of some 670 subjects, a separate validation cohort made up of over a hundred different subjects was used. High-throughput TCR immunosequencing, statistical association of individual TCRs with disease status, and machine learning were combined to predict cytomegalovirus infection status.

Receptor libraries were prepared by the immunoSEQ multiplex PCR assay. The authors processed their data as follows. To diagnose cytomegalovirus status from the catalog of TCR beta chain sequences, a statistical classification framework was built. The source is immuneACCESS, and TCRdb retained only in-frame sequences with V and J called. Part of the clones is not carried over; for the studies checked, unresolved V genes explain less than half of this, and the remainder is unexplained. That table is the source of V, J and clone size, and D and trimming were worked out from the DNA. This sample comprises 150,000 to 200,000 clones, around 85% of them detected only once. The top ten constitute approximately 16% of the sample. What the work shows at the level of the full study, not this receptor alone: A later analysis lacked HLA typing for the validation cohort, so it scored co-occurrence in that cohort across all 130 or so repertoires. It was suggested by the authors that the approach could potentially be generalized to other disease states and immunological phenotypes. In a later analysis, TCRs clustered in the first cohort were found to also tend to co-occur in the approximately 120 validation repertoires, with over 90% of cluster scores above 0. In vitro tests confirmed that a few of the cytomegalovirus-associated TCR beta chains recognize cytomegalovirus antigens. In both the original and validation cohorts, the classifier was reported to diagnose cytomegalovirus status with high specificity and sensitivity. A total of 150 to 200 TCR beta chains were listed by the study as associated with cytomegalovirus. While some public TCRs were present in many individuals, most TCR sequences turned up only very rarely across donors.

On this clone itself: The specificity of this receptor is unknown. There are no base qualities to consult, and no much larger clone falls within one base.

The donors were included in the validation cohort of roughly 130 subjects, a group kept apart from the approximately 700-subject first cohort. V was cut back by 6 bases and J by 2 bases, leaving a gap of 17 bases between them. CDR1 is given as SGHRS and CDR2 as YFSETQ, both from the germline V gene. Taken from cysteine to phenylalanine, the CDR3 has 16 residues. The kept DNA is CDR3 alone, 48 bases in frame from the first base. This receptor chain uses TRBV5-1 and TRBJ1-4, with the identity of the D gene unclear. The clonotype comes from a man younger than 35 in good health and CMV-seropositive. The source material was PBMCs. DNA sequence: TGCGCCAGCAAAGATCGGGGTGGTGGGACTAATGAAAAACTGTTTTTT. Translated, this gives CASKDRGGGTNEKLFF. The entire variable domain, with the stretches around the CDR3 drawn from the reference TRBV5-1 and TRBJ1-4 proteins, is KAGVTQTPRYLIKTRGQQVTLSCSPISGHRSVSWYQQTPGQGLQFLFEYFSETQRNKGNFPGRFSGRQFSNSRSEMNVSTLELGDSALYLCASKDRGGGTNEKLFFGSGTQLSVL.